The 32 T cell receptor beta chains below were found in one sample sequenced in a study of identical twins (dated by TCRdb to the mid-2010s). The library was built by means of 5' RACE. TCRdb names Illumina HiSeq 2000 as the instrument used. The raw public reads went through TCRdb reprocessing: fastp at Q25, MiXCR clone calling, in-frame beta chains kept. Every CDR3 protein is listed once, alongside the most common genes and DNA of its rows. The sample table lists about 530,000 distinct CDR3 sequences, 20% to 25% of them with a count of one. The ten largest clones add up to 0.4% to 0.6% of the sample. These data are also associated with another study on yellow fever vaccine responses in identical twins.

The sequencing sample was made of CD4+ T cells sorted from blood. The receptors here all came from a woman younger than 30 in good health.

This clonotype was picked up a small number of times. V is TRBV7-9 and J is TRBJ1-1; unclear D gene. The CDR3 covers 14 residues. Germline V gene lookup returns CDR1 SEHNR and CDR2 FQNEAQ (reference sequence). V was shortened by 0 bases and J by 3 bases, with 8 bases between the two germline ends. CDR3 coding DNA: TGTGCCAGCAGCTTAGCGCCCGAAGACACTGAAGCTTTCTTT. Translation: CASSLAPEDTEAFF.

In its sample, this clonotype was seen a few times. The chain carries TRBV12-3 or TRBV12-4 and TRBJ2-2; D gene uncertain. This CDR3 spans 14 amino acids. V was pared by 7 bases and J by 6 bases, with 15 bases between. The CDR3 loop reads CASTLGMVAGELFF. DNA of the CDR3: TGTGCCAGCACCCTGGGGATGGTGGCCGGGGAGCTGTTTTTT.

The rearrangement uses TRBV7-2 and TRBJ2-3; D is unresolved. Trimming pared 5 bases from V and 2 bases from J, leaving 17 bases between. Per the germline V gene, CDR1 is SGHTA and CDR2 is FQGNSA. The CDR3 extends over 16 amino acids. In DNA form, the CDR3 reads TGTGCCAGCAGCCGACGCGGACCGAAACTCACAGATACGCAGTATTTT. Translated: CASSRRGPKLTDTQYF.

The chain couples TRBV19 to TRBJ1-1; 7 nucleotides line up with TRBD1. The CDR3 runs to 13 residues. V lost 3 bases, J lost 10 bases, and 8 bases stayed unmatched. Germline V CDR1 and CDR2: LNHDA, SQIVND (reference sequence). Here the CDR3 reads CASSMDRRVGAFF. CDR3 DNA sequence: TGTGCCAGTAGTATGGACAGGCGTGTTGGAGCTTTCTTT.

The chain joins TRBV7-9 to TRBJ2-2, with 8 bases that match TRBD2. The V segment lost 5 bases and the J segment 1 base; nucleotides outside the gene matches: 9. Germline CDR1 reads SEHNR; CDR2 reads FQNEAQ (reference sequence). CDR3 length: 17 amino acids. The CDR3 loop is CASSAHDRGGNTGELFF. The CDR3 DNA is TGTGCCAGCAGCGCCCACGACCGGGGGGGGAACACCGGGGAGCTGTTTTTT.

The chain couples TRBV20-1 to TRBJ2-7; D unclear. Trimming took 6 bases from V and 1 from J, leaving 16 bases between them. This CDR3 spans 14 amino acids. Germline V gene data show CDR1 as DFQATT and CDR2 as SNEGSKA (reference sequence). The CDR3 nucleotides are TGCAGTGCCGAGCCCCGTTCCAAGTCCTACGAGCAGTACTTC. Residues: CSAEPRSKSYEQYF.

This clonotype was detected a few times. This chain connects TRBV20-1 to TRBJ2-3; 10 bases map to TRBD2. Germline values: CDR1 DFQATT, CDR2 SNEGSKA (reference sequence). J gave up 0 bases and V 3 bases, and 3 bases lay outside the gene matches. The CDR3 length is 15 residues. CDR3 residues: CSARRLAGSTDTQYF. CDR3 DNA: TGCAGTGCTAGGAGACTAGCGGGTAGCACAGATACGCAGTATTTT.

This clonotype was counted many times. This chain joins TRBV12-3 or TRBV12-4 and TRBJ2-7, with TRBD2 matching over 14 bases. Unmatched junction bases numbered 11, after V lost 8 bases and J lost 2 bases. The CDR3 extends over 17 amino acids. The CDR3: CASAGTSGSPFPYEQYF. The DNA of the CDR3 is TGTGCCAGCGCCGGGACTAGCGGGAGTCCCTTCCCCTACGAGCAGTACTTC.

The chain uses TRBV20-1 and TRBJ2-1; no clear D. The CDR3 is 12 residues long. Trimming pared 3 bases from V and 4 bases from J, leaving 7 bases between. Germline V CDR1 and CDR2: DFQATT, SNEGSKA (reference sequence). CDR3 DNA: TGCAGTGCTAGGGGGTTTTACAATGAGCAGTTCTTC. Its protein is CSARGFYNEQFF.

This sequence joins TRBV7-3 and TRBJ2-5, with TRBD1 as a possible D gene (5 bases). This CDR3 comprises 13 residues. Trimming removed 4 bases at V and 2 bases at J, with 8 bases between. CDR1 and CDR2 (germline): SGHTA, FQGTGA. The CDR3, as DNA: TGTGCCAGCAGCTCGGACATGCAAGAGACCCAGTACTTC. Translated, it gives CASSSDMQETQYF.

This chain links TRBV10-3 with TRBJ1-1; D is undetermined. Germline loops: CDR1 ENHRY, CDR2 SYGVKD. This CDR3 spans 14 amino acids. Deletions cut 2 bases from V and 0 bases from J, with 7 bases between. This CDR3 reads CAISEVEMNTEAFF. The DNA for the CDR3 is TGTGCCATCAGTGAGGTGGAGATGAACACTGAAGCTTTCTTT.

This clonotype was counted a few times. CDR3 protein: CASSPQISYNEQFF. CDR3 coding DNA: TGTGCCAGCAGTCCGCAAATAAGTTACAATGAGCAGTTCTTC. The J gene is TRBJ2-1, the V gene TRBV2; D call uncertain. V was shortened by 5 bases and J by 4 bases, with 12 bases between the two germline ends. Germline CDR1 SNHLY, CDR2 FYNNEI. This CDR3 contains 14 residues.

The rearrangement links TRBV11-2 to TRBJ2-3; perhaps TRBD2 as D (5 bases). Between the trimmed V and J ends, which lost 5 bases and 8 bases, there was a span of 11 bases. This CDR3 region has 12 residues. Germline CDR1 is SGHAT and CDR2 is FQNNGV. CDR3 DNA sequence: TGTGCCAGCAGCCCAGCGGTGGTTACGCAGTATTTT. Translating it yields CASSPAVVTQYF. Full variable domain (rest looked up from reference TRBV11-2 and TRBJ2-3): EAGVAQSPRYKIIEKRQSVAFWCNPISGHATLYWYQQILGQGPKLLIQFQNNGVVDDSQLPKDRFSAERLKGVDSTLKIQPAKLEDSAVYLCASSPAVVTQYFGPGTRLTVL.

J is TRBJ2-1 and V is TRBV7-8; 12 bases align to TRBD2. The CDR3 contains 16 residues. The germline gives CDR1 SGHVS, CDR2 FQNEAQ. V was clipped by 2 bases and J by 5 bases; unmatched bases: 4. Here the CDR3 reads CASSLRTSGAHNEQFF. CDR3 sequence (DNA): TGTGCCAGCAGCTTACGGACTAGCGGGGCCCACAATGAGCAGTTCTTC.

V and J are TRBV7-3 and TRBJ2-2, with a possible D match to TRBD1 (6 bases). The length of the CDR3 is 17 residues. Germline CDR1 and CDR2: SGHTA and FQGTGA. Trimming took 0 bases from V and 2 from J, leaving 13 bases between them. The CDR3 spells CASSLTSRTANTGELFF. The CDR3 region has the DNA TGTGCCAGCAGCTTAACGTCTAGGACAGCAAACACCGGGGAGCTGTTTTTT.

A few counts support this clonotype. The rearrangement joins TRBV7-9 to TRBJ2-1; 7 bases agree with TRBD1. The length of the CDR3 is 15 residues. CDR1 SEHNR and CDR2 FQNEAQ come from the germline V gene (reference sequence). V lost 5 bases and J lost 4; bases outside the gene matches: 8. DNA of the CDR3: TGTGCCAGCAGCCGCGTCCAGGGGGTATACAATGAGCAGTTCTTC. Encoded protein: CASSRVQGVYNEQFF.

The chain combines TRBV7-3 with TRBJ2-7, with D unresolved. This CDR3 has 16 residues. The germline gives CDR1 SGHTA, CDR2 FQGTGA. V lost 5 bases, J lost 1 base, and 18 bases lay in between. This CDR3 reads CASSKRPGGSSYEQYF. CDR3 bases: TGTGCCAGCAGCAAACGACCTGGTGGCTCATCCTACGAGCAGTACTTC.

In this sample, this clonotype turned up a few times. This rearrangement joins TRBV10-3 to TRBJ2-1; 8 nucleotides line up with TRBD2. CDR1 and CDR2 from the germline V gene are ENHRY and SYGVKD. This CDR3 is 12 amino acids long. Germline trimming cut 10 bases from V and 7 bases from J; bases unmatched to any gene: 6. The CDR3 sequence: CATYPGGNEQFF. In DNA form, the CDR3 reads TGTGCCACCTACCCGGGAGGGAATGAGCAGTTCTTC.

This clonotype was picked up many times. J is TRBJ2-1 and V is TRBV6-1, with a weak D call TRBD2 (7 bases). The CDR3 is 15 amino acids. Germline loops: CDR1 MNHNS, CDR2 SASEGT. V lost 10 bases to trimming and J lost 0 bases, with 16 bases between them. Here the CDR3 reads CATGERGRSYNEQFF. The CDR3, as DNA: TGTGCCACAGGGGAGCGGGGCCGCTCCTACAATGAGCAGTTCTTC.

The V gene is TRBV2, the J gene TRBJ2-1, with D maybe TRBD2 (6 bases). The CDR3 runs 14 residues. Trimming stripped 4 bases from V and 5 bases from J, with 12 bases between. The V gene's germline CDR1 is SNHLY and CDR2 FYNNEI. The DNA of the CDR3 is TGTGCCAGCAGTGGCAGCGGGCTACACAATGAGCAGTTCTTC. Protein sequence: CASSGSGLHNEQFF. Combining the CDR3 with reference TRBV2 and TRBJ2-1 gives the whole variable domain EPEVTQTPSHQVTQMGQEVILRCVPISNHLYFYWYRQILGQKVEFLVSFYNNEISEKSEIFDDQFSVERPDGSNFTLKIRSTKLEDSAMYFCASSGSGLHNEQFFGPGTRLTVL.

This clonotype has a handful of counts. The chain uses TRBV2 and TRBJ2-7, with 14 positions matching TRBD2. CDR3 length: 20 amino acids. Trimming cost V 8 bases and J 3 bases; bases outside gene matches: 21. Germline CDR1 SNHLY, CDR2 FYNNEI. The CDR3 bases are TGTGCCAGCGTCACCTCCCCACAGGGACTAGCGGGGGTCCCCAACTACGAGCAGTACGTC. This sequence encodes CASVTSPQGLAGVPNYEQYV.

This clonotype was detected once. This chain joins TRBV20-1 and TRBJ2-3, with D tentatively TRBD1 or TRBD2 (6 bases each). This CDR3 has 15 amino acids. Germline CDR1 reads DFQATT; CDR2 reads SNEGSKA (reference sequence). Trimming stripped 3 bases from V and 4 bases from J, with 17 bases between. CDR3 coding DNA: TGCAGTGCTAGGTCGTATAAGGGGGGTGCAGATACGCAGTATTTT. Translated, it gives CSARSYKGGADTQYF.

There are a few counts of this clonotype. DNA of the CDR3: TGTGCCAGCCCTCGGGGTTTTGGCAATCAGCCCCAGCATTTT. Translated: CASPRGFGNQPQHF. The V and J genes are TRBV6-1 and TRBJ1-5; the D is unclear. Germline CDR1 MNHNS, CDR2 SASEGT. The CDR3 length is 14 residues. The V gene lost 8 bases and the J gene lost 2 bases, with 13 bases spanning the gap.

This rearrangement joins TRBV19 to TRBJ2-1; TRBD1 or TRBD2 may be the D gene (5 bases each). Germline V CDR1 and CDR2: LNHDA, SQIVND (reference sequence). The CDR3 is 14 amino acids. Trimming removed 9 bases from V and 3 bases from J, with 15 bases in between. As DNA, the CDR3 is TGTGCCAGCCACTCCGGGACGAACTACAATGAGCAGTTCTTC. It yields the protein CASHSGTNYNEQFF.

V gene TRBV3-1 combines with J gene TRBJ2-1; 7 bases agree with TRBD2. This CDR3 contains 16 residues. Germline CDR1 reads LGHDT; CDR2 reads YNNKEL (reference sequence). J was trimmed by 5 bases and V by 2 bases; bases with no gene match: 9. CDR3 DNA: TGTGCCAGCAGCCAACCCCGGCGGGAGCTACACAATGAGCAGTTCTTC. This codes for CASSQPRRELHNEQFF.

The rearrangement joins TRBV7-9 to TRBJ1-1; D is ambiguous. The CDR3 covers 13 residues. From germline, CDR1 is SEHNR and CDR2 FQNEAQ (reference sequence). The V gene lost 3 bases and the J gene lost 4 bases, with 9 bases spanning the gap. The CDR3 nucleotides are TGTGCCAGCAGCTTGGGCGTTTCCACTGAAGCTTTCTTT. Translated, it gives CASSLGVSTEAFF.

The CDR3 protein is CASRPGDPYNEQFF. The CDR3 nucleotides read TGTGCCAGCAGGCCGGGCGATCCCTACAATGAGCAGTTCTTC. The rearrangement joins TRBV27 to TRBJ2-1; D call uncertain. The germline V gene encodes CDR1 MNHEY and CDR2 SMNVEV (reference sequence). Trimming removed 6 bases from V and 2 bases from J, with 11 bases in between. The CDR3 sequence is 14 residues long.

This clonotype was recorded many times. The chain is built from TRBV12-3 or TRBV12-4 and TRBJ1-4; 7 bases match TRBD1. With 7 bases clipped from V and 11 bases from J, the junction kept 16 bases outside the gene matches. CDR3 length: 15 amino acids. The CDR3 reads CASKLQGQGDGKLFF. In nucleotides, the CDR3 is TGTGCCAGCAAACTCCAGGGGCAGGGGGATGGGAAACTGTTTTTT.

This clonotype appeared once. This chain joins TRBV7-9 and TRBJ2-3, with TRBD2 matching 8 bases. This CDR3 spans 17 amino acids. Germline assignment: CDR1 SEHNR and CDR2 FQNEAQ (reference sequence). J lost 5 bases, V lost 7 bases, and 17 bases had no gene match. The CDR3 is CASNSWERGPRGDTQYF. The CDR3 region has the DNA TGTGCCAGCAATTCCTGGGAGCGGGGGCCCCGAGGAGATACGCAGTATTTT. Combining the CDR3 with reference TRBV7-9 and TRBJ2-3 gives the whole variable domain DTGVSQNPRHKITKRGQNVTFRCDPISEHNRLYWYRQTLGQGPEFLTYFQNEAQLEKSRLLSDRFSAERPKGSFSTLEIQRTEQGDSAMYLCASNSWERGPRGDTQYFGPGTRLTVL.

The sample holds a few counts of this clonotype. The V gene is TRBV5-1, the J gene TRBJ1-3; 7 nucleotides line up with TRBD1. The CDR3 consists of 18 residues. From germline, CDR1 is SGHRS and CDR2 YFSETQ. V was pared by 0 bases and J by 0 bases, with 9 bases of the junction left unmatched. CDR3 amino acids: CASSLGRGPGSSGNTIYF. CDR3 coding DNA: TGCGCCAGCAGCTTGGGAAGGGGGCCTGGATCCTCTGGAAACACCATATATTTT.

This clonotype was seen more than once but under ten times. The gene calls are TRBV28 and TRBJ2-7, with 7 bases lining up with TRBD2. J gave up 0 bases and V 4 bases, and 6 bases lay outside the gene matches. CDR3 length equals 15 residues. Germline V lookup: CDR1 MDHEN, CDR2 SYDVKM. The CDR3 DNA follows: TGTGCCAGCAGTTCAGCGGGAAGGACCTCCTACGAGCAGTACTTC. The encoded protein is CASSSAGRTSYEQYF.

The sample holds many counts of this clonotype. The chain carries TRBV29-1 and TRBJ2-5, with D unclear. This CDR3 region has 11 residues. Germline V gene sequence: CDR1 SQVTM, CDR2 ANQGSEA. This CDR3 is CGAVFQETQYF. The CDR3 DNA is TGCGGAGCCGTGTTCCAAGAGACCCAGTACTTC.